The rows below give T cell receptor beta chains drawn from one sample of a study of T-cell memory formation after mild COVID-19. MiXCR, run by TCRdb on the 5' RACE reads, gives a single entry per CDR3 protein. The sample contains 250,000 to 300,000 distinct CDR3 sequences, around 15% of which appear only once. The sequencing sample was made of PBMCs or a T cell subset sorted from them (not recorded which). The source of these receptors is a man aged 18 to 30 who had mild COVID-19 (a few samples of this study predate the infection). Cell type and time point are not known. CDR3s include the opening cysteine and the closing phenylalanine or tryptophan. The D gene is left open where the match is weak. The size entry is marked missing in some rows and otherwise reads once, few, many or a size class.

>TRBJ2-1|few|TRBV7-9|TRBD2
CASSPLIGLAGPYNEQFF
TGTGCCAGCAGCCCCTTGATAGGACTAGCGGGGCCATACAATGAGCAGTTCTTC
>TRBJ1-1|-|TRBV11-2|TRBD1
CASSEQGSEAFF
TGTGCCAGCAGCGAACAGGGGAGTGAAGCTTTCTTT
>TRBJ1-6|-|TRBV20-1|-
CSARDNPNSPLHF
TGCAGTGCTAGGGATAATCCCAATTCACCCCTCCACTTT
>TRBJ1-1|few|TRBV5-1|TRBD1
CASSLRQGVKNTEAFF
TGCGCCAGCAGCTTGAGGCAGGGGGTAAAGAACACTGAAGCTTTCTTT
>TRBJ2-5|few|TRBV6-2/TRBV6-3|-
CASSYTAAKETQYF
TGTGCCAGCAGTTACACGGCCGCCAAGGAGACCCAGTACTTC
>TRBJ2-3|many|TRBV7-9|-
CASLGRGTDTQYF
TGTGCCAGCCTAGGCAGGGGTACAGATACGCAGTATTTT
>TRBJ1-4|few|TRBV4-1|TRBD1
CASSRGQGQGREKLFF
TGCGCCAGCAGCCGGGGTCAGGGACAGGGTCGTGAAAAACTGTTTTTT
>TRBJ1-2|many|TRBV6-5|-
CASSYSTRGGYTF
TGTGCCAGCAGTTACTCGACCAGGGGAGGCTACACCTTC
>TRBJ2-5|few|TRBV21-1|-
CARGGVGSRETQYF
TGTGCCAGGGGCGGGGTGGGTAGCCGAGAGACCCAGTACTTC
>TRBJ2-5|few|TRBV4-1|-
CASSQEGDQETQYF
TGCGCCAGCAGCCAAGAGGGAGACCAAGAGACCCAGTACTTC
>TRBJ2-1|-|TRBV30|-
CAARGGNNEQFF
TGTGCCGCTAGGGGCGGAAACAATGAGCAGTTCTTC
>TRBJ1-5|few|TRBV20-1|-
CSALAGSQPQHF
TGCAGTGCCCTGGCCGGTAGTCAGCCCCAGCATTTT
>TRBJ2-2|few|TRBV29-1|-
CSVPRGDTGELFF
TGCAGCGTTCCTAGGGGGGACACCGGGGAGCTGTTTTTT
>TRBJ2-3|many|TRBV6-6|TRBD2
CASRTTEAGSFGTDTQYF
TGTGCCAGCAGAACGACTGAAGCGGGGTCCTTCGGCACAGATACGCAGTATTTT
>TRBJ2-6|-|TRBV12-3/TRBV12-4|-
CASSETGRAGANVLTF
TGTGCCAGCAGTGAAACAGGGAGAGCTGGGGCCAACGTCCTGACTTTC
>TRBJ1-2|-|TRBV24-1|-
CATSNGGLDGYTF
TGTGCCACCAGTAACGGGGGGCTCGATGGCTACACCTTC
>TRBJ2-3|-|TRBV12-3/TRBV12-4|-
CASSQGTTDTQYF
TGTGCCAGCAGCCAAGGGACCACAGATACGCAGTATTTT